A single sample is the source of the 24 T cell receptor beta chains below, sequenced in a study of blood T cell repertoires in COVID-19. Assay used: immunoSEQ multiplex PCR; TCRdb lists only in-frame clones, some missing. The data show about 90,000 clones, around 94% seen once. Sequencing was carried out using peripheral blood. The receptor source for this set is a woman in her sixties or seventies with active COVID-19.

The chain carries TRBV7-9 and TRBJ1-6; 7 bases are shared with TRBD1. The germline gives CDR1 SEHNR, CDR2 FQNEAQ (reference sequence). Trimming removed 3 bases from V and 7 bases from J; junction bases left unmatched: 6. The CDR3 is 15 residues long. The CDR3 is CASSFRGQTNSPLHF. CDR3 bases: TGTGCCAGCAGCTTTCGGGGACAGACGAATTCACCCCTCCACTTT.

This clone was picked up one time. The chain joins TRBV9 to TRBJ2-1; D uncertain. Germline values: CDR1 SGDLS, CDR2 YYNGEE. This CDR3 has 16 amino acids. Trimming stripped 5 bases from V and 3 bases from J, with 18 bases between. The CDR3 protein is CASSRALPIDYNEQFF. CDR3 coding DNA: TGTGCCAGCAGTCGTGCACTACCAATAGACTACAATGAGCAGTTCTTC.

V is TRBV7-6 and J is TRBJ2-5; perhaps TRBD2 as D (5 bases). Trimming shortened V by 5 bases and J by 7 bases, and 20 bases separated the two germline ends. The CDR3 is 15 amino acids. The germline V gene encodes CDR1 SGHVS and CDR2 FNYEAQ. The CDR3 loop is CASSQEEASRGTQYF. CDR3 sequence (DNA): TGTGCCAGCAGCCAAGAGGAGGCTAGCCGAGGGACCCAGTACTTC.

This clone was seen once. The chain couples TRBV2 to TRBJ2-7; 8 nucleotides align to TRBD2. Germline V gene sequence: CDR1 SNHLY, CDR2 FYNNEI. Germline trimming cut 7 bases from V and 3 bases from J; bases unmatched to any gene: 8. CDR3 length: 14 residues. As DNA, the CDR3 is TGTGCCAGCATTTTATCCACTAGCGGCTACGAGCAGTACTTC. Its translation: CASILSTSGYEQYF.

The rearrangement joins TRBV18 to TRBJ1-1; 8 nucleotides align to TRBD1. Germline V gives CDR1 KGHSH, CDR2 LQKENI. This CDR3 has 16 amino acids. With 4 bases clipped from V and 0 bases from J, the junction kept 7 bases outside the gene matches. DNA for the CDR3: TGTGCCAGCTCACTGACAGGGGAGTTGGTGAACACTGAAGCTTTCTTT. Residues: CASSLTGELVNTEAFF. Looking up the rest from reference TRBV18 and TRBJ1-1 gives the full variable domain: NAGVMQNPRHLVRRRGQEARLRCSPMKGHSHVYWYRQLPEEGLKFMVYLQKENIIDESGMPKERFSAEFPKEGPSILRIQQVVRGDSAAYFCASSLTGELVNTEAFFGQGTRLTVV.

The chain couples TRBV6-5 to TRBJ1-5; no clear D gene. V dropped 7 bases and J dropped 3 bases, with 13 bases sitting between them. Germline V gene lookup returns CDR1 MNHEY and CDR2 SVGAGI. The CDR3 length is 14 residues. CDR3 region: CASNRAGNNQPQHF. The CDR3 DNA reads TGTGCCAGCAACCGGGCGGGGAACAATCAGCCCCAGCATTTT.

V gene TRBV9 combines with J gene TRBJ1-1; 7 bases line up with TRBD1. Trimming at V came to 1 base and at J to 5 bases, leaving 2 bases not matched to a gene. The CDR3 runs 13 residues. CDR1 is SGDLS and CDR2 is YYNGEE in the germline V gene. The CDR3 reads CASSVNRGTEAFF. The CDR3, as DNA: TGTGCCAGCAGCGTAAACAGGGGTACTGAAGCTTTCTTT.

The chain couples TRBV9 to TRBJ2-6, with a possible D match to TRBD2 (6 bases). Germline V lookup: CDR1 SGDLS, CDR2 YYNGEE. This CDR3 region has 17 residues. V lost 2 bases and J 0 bases, leaving 12 bases between the germline ends. CDR3 residues: CASSVLRGNSGANVLTF. CDR3 coding DNA: TGTGCCAGCAGCGTGTTACGGGGGAACTCTGGGGCCAACGTCCTGACTTTC.

V gene TRBV4-3 combines with J gene TRBJ2-4; maybe TRBD2 (7 bases). In germline, CDR1 is LGHNA, CDR2 YSLEER. CDR3 length: 16 amino acids. V shed 0 bases and J shed 0 bases, with 9 bases lying between them. The CDR3 is CASSQEGGLAKNIQYF. The CDR3 DNA is TGCGCCAGCAGCCAAGAGGGGGGGCTAGCCAAAAACATTCAGTACTTC.

The rearrangement uses TRBV10-3 and TRBJ1-6; D not certain. V gave up 2 bases and J gave up 0 bases, with 11 bases separating them. The germline CDR1 and CDR2 sequences are ENHRY and SYGVKD. This CDR3 is built from 17 residues. Written as DNA, the CDR3 is TGTGCCATCAGTGAGGGCAGTATAAGCTCCTATAATTCACCCCTCCACTTT. Translating gives CAISEGSISSYNSPLHF.

The chain employs TRBV5-6 and TRBJ2-7; 7 bases are shared with TRBD1. Germline assignment: CDR1 SGHDT and CDR2 YYEEEE. V was clipped by 5 bases and J by 5 bases; unmatched bases: 7. The CDR3 extends over 13 amino acids. CDR3 bases: TGTGCCAGCAGACCGACAGGGATGGACGAGCAGTACTTC. Residues: CASRPTGMDEQYF.

The V and J genes are TRBV27 and TRBJ2-3; unclear D gene. Trimming left V 0 bases short and J 2 bases short, with 6 bases between. The CDR3 is 14 residues long. Per the germline V gene, CDR1 is MNHEY and CDR2 is SMNVEV (reference sequence). Here the CDR3 reads CASSLSRNTDTQYF. CDR3 DNA sequence: TGTGCCAGCAGTTTATCCAGAAACACAGATACGCAGTATTTT.

This chain joins TRBV7-9 and TRBJ2-1, with 10 bases identical to TRBD2. The CDR3 consists of 18 residues. Germline CDR1 and CDR2: SEHNR and FQNEAQ (reference sequence). J lost 0 bases, V lost 6 bases, and 11 bases had no gene match. The CDR3 loop reads CASSSRGSGGSSYNEQFF. The DNA for the CDR3 is TGTGCCAGCAGTTCCCGGGGTAGCGGGGGGAGCTCCTACAATGAGCAGTTCTTC.

The chain recombines TRBV12-3 or TRBV12-4 with TRBJ2-5; D gene unclear. This CDR3 has 11 residues. V lost 5 bases and J 5 bases, leaving 6 bases between the germline ends. In DNA, the CDR3 is TGTGCCAGCAGTCAGATGGAGACCCAGTACTTC. Translation gives CASSQMETQYF.

This clone was counted a single time. The chain links TRBV7-2 to TRBJ2-1, with D perhaps matching TRBD2 (6 bases). The CDR3 loop spans 16 amino acids. Per germline, CDR1 SGHTA and CDR2 FQGNSA. V lost 1 base to trimming and J lost 0 bases, with 10 bases between them. CDR3 in DNA: TGTGCCAGCAGCTTAGTAGGAGGGAGCTCCTACAATGAGCAGTTCTTC. Its protein is CASSLVGGSSYNEQFF.

This chain's CDR3 is CASSPDRDNTIYF. In nucleotides, the CDR3 is TGTGCCAGCAGTCCGGACAGGGACAACACCATATATTTT. The rearrangement links TRBV2 to TRBJ1-3; 8 bases align to TRBD1. Germline CDR1 SNHLY, CDR2 FYNNEI. Trimming took 5 bases from V and 7 from J; bases not matched to a gene: 4. This CDR3 comprises 13 residues.

The CDR3 reads CASSRPRGLRNTIYF. The CDR3 DNA reads as TGTGCCAGCAGTCGACCCCGGGGGTTAAGAAACACCATATATTTT. This chain connects TRBV28 to TRBJ1-3; a possible D gene is TRBD1 (5 bases). Germline assignment: CDR1 MDHEN and CDR2 SYDVKM. The CDR3 is made up of 15 amino acids. Trimming stripped 5 bases from V and 5 bases from J, with 16 bases between.

The chain couples TRBV28 to TRBJ2-1, with D possibly being TRBD2 (7 bases). The CDR3 is made up of 17 amino acids. Trimming removed 3 bases from V and 1 base from J, with 16 bases in between. Germline-derived CDR1 and CDR2 are MDHEN and SYDVKM. CDR3 protein: CASSFVQGRGSYNEQFF. In nucleotides, the CDR3 is TGTGCCAGCAGTTTTGTTCAGGGGAGGGGGTCCTACAATGAGCAGTTCTTC.

V and J are TRBV28 and TRBJ1-1; 7 bases are a match to TRBD1. Germline lookup yields CDR1 MDHEN and CDR2 SYDVKM. The CDR3 runs 16 residues. V shed 3 bases, J shed 0 bases, and the junction held 7 bases outside the gene matches. The CDR3 sequence: CASSFHRDRLNTEAFF. CDR3 DNA: TGTGCCAGCAGTTTCCACCGGGACAGATTGAACACTGAAGCTTTCTTT.

The CDR3 sequence is CASSQSYYEQYF. The CDR3, as DNA: TGTGCCAGCAGCCAATCTTACTACGAGCAGTACTTC. The chain employs TRBV3-1 (or the pseudogene TRBV3-2) and TRBJ2-7; D not resolved. Germline assignment: CDR1 LGHDT and CDR2 YNNKEL (reference sequence). The CDR3 loop spans 12 amino acids. Trimming stripped 2 bases from V and 3 bases from J, with 5 bases between.

This chain uses TRBV10-1 with TRBJ1-1, with a weak D call TRBD1 (5 bases). The CDR3 loop spans 16 amino acids. Trimming removed 0 bases at V and 5 bases at J, with 16 bases between. Per the germline V gene, CDR1 is WNHNN and CDR2 is SYGVQD (reference sequence). CDR3 sequence reads: CASSESGQITGTEAFF. CDR3 nucleotides: TGCGCCAGCAGTGAGTCCGGACAAATAACCGGGACTGAAGCTTTCTTT.

The chain combines TRBV3-1 (or the pseudogene TRBV3-2) with TRBJ1-1, with D perhaps TRBD1 (5 bases). Germline loops: CDR1 LGHDT, CDR2 YNNKEL (reference sequence). CDR3 length: 15 amino acids. V dropped 0 bases and J dropped 0 bases, with 8 bases sitting between them. CDR3 coding DNA: TGTGCCAGCAGCCAAGAAGCGGGGGTGAACACTGAAGCTTTCTTT. Its translation is CASSQEAGVNTEAFF.

The chain uses TRBV28 and TRBJ1-6; no clear D. V was shortened by 4 bases and J by 5 bases, with 12 bases between the two germline ends. Germline V lookup: CDR1 MDHEN, CDR2 SYDVKM. This CDR3 spans 15 amino acids. The CDR3 loop reads CASSSDTHNNSPLHF. DNA of the CDR3: TGTGCCAGCAGTTCTGACACCCATAATAATTCACCCCTCCACTTT.

The J gene is TRBJ2-3, the V gene TRBV7-3, with D perhaps matching TRBD1 (6 bases). The ends were cut back, 5 bases at V and 3 bases at J, with 12 bases in the middle. The germline CDR1 and CDR2 sequences are SGHTA and FQGTGA. This CDR3 region has 14 residues. The CDR3 loop reads CASSPGQITDTQYF. The DNA of the CDR3 is TGTGCCAGCAGCCCCGGACAGATTACAGATACGCAGTATTTT.